This entry describes one TCR beta chain. Its specificity is unknown. Germline DNA was also extracted, and blood RNA was taken from unsorted whole blood. This specimen comes from a study of tumor-infiltrating lymphocytes in primary liver carcinoma. Study-wide context: About 3.65 to 8 million productive TCRbeta reads were obtained from the samples, with similar numbers across tissue types.

General observations from the study: Compared with blood, tumor repertoires held significantly more in their top 250 clones.

The input was 500 ng total RNA; TCR beta cDNA was made from it with a constant-region primer. TCR beta libraries came from three nested multiplex PCR rounds using slightly modified ARM-PCR. Two initial PCR rounds of roughly 10 cycles each paired TRBV1-TRBV30 forward primers with a C-beta reverse primer. TCRdb called the multiplex PCR reads again in MiXCR, with one record for every CDR3 protein. The table includes 320,000 or so distinct CDR3 sequences, approximately 60% detected once. The CDR3 has 13 amino acids. The V gene lost 2 bases and the J gene lost 3 bases, with 8 bases spanning the gap. Germline V gene lookup returns CDR1 SGHRS and CDR2 YFSETQ.

This receptor was taken from a man aged 40-49 years with primary liver carcinoma and hepatitis B virus infection. The sample consisted of peripheral blood. The chain recombines TRBV5-1 with TRBJ1-1; a possible D gene is TRBD1 (5 bases). The CDR3 loop reads CASSFGRDTEAFF. Written as DNA, the CDR3 is TGCGCCAGCAGCTTTGGCAGGGACACTGAAGCTTTCTTT.